This T cell receptor (beta chain) comes out of a study of early T cells in non-severe SARS-CoV-2 infection. This clonotype was seen repeatedly, ten times or more. In TCRdb, the 5' RACE reads were re-called with MiXCR into one record per CDR3 protein. The table shows just under 65,000 distinct CDR3 sequences, with 7% to 10% occurring only once. The TCR comes from an adult who was a healthcare worker with PCR-confirmed SARS-CoV-2 infection or an uninfected control (not recorded which). Here the sequenced sample was whole blood, taken at baseline.

CDR3 region: CSAGTGYELTEAFF. The CDR3 DNA sequence: TGCAGTGCCGGGACAGGGTACGAACTCACTGAAGCTTTCTTT. The chain combines TRBV20-1 with TRBJ1-1, with 9 bases matching TRBD1. This CDR3 region has 14 residues. Losses at the gene ends were 6 bases for V and 4 bases for J; bases not matched to a gene: 9. Per germline, CDR1 DFQATT and CDR2 SNEGSKA (reference sequence).